A single sample is the source of the 13 T cell receptor beta chains below, sequenced in a study of T cell repertoires in cytomegalovirus infection. MiXCR, applied by TCRdb to the reads, yields one record per CDR3 protein. The table records roughly 310,000 distinct CDR3 sequences, about 29% of them present only once. No antigens are known for them. This specimen was cultured PBMCs, taken from culture after CMV antigen stimulation. The receptors shown here come from a human donor in good health (CMV status not recorded). Some clones in this sample may be carry-over from other donors' samples.

The sample holds many counts of this clonotype. The chain is built from TRBV7-9 and TRBJ1-3; D may be TRBD1 (6 bases). The V and J ends lost 3 bases and 0 bases respectively, with 12 bases between them. The CDR3 loop spans 16 amino acids. Germline lookup yields CDR1 SEHNR and CDR2 FQNEAQ (reference sequence). CDR3 amino acids: CASSFTPDSSGNTIYF. CDR3 bases: TGTGCCAGCAGCTTCACACCGGACAGCTCTGGAAACACCATATATTTT.

This chain joins TRBV6-2 or TRBV6-3 and TRBJ2-1; TRBD2 agrees at 9 bases. CDR3 length: 14 amino acids. The germline gives CDR1 MNHEY, CDR2 SVGEGT. The junction had 6 bases not matched to a gene; V was cut back by 6 bases and J by 6 bases. This chain's CDR3 is CASRVSGSVNEQFF. Here the CDR3 DNA reads TGTGCCAGCAGGGTTAGCGGGAGCGTCAATGAGCAGTTCTTC.

V is TRBV4-2 and J is TRBJ2-3, with 11 bases that match TRBD2. The junction had 11 bases not matched to a gene; V was cut back by 2 bases and J by 4 bases. Germline V gene lookup returns CDR1 LGHNA and CDR2 YNFKEQ. The length of the CDR3 is 18 residues. The CDR3: CASSQSGGTSGRADTQYF. The CDR3 DNA reads TGTGCCAGCAGCCAATCGGGAGGGACTAGCGGACGAGCAGATACGCAGTATTTT.

The chain employs TRBV12-5 and TRBJ2-3; 13 bases line up with TRBD2. CDR1 is LGHNT and CDR2 is FRNRAP in the germline V gene. The CDR3 runs to 18 residues. V was clipped by 4 bases and J by 2 bases; unmatched bases: 9. The CDR3 loop is CASGSPHGLAGDTDTQYF. CDR3 coding DNA: TGTGCTAGTGGTTCCCCCCACGGACTAGCGGGGGACACAGATACGCAGTATTTT.

A few counts support this clonotype. The J gene is TRBJ1-3, the V gene TRBV19; D is perhaps TRBD1 (5 bases). The CDR3 covers 14 residues. V lost 5 bases and J lost 4, with 12 bases in between. Looked up from germline, CDR1 is LNHDA and CDR2 is SQIVND (reference sequence). The CDR3 nucleotides are TGTGCCAGTAGTGCCGGGACGCTCGGAAACACCATATATTTT. Protein product: CASSAGTLGNTIYF.

This clonotype showed up just a few times. The gene calls are TRBV7-3 and TRBJ2-1, with 12 bases matching TRBD2. The V and J ends lost 5 bases and 10 bases, in that order; junction bases with no gene match: 12. Germline V CDR1 and CDR2: SGHTA, FQGTGA. The CDR3 has 16 residues. The CDR3 DNA reads TGTGCCAGCAGCCGTCAGTCGGGACTAGCGGGCGGCGAGCAGTTCTTC. This translates into CASSRQSGLAGGEQFF.

This clonotype was seen only a few times. The J gene is TRBJ2-1, the V gene TRBV10-3, with TRBD2 identical over 11 bases. The germline V gene encodes CDR1 ENHRY and CDR2 SYGVKD. The CDR3 consists of 17 residues. V shed 4 bases and J 1 base; nucleotides not matched to a gene: 6. In DNA form, the CDR3 reads TGTGCCATCAGTGGGTTTAGCGGGAGGGCTTCCTACAATGAGCAGTTCTTC. It yields the protein CAISGFSGRASYNEQFF.

This clonotype was recorded many times. V is TRBV6-1 and J is TRBJ1-6; D not resolved. V lost 5 bases and J 0 bases, leaving 8 bases between the germline ends. Per germline, CDR1 MNHNS and CDR2 SASEGT. This CDR3 has 15 residues. The CDR3 region is CASSRTSSYNSPLHF. For the CDR3, the DNA is TGTGCCAGCAGTAGAACGAGCTCCTATAATTCACCCCTCCACTTT.

The chain uses TRBV27 and TRBJ1-1; possible D gene TRBD1, 5 bases. Between the trimmed V and J ends, which lost 6 bases and 2 bases, there was a span of 13 bases. Germline V gives CDR1 MNHEY, CDR2 SMNVEV (reference sequence). The CDR3 is 14 residues long. The CDR3 DNA reads as TGTGCCAGCAGCTTGGACACCCTTAACACTGAAGCTTTCTTT. This encodes CASSLDTLNTEAFF.

The chain carries TRBV12-3 or TRBV12-4 and TRBJ2-2; 9 nucleotides align to TRBD1. Trimming at V came to 6 bases and at J to 5 bases, leaving 7 bases not matched to a gene. The CDR3 is 15 residues long. CDR3 nucleotides: TGTGCCAGCAGGGACACAGGGGGCAGAACCGGGGAGCTGTTTTTT. The encoded protein is CASRDTGGRTGELFF.

The V gene is TRBV5-1, the J gene TRBJ1-2, with D perhaps TRBD1 (5 bases). Trimming left V 0 bases short and J 3 bases short, with 12 bases between. The CDR3 sequence is 15 residues long. Germline CDR1 is SGHRS and CDR2 is YFSETQ. In nucleotides, the CDR3 is TGCGCCAGCAGCTTGGTTGACAGCGGGGACTATGGCTACACCTTC. This encodes CASSLVDSGDYGYTF.

This rearrangement joins TRBV19 to TRBJ2-7, with TRBD2 matching 7 bases. V gave up 6 bases and J gave up 5 bases; unmatched junction bases: 10. Germline assignment: CDR1 LNHDA and CDR2 SQIVND (reference sequence). The CDR3 loop spans 14 amino acids. The CDR3 is CASSSFGRENEQYF. For the CDR3, the DNA is TGTGCCAGTAGCTCCTTTGGGCGGGAGAACGAGCAGTACTTC.

The V and J genes are TRBV11-2 and TRBJ1-3, with a weak D call TRBD1 (5 bases). The CDR3 contains 16 residues. V was cut by 8 bases and J by 0 bases, with 17 bases left in between. Germline CDR1 SGHAT, CDR2 FQNNGV. The CDR3 spells CASAPGWILSGNTIYF. The CDR3 region has the DNA TGTGCCAGCGCACCAGGGTGGATTCTCTCTGGAAACACCATATATTTT. The entire variable domain, with the rest obtained from reference TRBV11-2 and TRBJ1-3, is as follows: EAGVAQSPRYKIIEKRQSVAFWCNPISGHATLYWYQQILGQGPKLLIQFQNNGVVDDSQLPKDRFSAERLKGVDSTLKIQPAKLEDSAVYLCASAPGWILSGNTIYFGEGSWLTVV.